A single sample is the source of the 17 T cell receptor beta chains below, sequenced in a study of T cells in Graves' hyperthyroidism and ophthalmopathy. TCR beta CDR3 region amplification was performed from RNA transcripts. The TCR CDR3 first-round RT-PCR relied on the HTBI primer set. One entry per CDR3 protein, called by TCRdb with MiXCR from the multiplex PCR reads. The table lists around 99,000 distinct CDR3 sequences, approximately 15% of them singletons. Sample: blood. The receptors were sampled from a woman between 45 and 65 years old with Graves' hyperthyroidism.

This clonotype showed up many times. CDR3: CASSERTGSNEKLFF. CDR3 coding DNA: TGTGCCAGCAGCGAAAGGACCGGTTCTAATGAAAAACTGTTTTTT. The chain links TRBV9 to TRBJ1-4; D is uncertain. Germline V CDR1 and CDR2: SGDLS, YYNGEE. There are 15 residues in the CDR3. Trimming took 3 bases from V and 3 from J, leaving 12 bases between them.

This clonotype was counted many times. CDR3 amino acids: CASRTGTSGREFF. DNA for the CDR3: TGTGCCAGCAGAACCGGGACTAGCGGGAGGGAGTTCTTC. The V and J genes are TRBV7-9 and TRBJ2-1; 16 positions agree with TRBD2. CDR3 length equals 13 residues. Per the germline V gene, CDR1 is SEHNR and CDR2 is FQNEAQ (reference sequence). The V segment lost 6 bases and the J segment 14 bases; nucleotides outside the gene matches: 4. Full variable domain (remainder filled in from reference TRBV7-9 and TRBJ2-1): DTGVSQNPRHKITKRGQNVTFRCDPISEHNRLYWYRQTLGQGPEFLTYFQNEAQLEKSRLLSDRFSAERPKGSFSTLEIQRTEQGDSAMYLCASRTGTSGREFFGPGTRLTVL.

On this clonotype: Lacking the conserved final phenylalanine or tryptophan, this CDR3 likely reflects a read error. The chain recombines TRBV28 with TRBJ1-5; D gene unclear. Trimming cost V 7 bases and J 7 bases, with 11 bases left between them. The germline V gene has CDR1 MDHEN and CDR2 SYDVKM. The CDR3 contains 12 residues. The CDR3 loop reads CASKLGLQPQHS. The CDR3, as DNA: TGTGCCAGCAAATTGGGCTTACAGCCCCAGCATTCT.

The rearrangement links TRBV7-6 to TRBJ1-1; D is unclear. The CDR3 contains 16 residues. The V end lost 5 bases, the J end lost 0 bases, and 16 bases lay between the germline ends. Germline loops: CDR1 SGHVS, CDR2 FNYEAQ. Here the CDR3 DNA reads TGTGCCAGCAGCCTCTATAGCGGCGGAGTGAACACTGAAGCTTTCTTT. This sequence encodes CASSLYSGGVNTEAFF.

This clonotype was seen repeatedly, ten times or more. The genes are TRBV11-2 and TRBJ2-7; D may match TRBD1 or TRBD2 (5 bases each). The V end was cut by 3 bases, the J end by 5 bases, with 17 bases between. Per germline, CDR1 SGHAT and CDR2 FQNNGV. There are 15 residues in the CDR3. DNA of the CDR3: TGTGCCAGCAGCTTTATAGGGACCCCCGGGGACGAGCAGTACTTC. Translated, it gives CASSFIGTPGDEQYF.

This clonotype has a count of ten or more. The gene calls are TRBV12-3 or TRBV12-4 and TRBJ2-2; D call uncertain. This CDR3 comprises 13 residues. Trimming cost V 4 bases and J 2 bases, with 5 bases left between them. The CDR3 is CASSWVNTGELFF. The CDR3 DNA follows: TGTGCCAGCAGTTGGGTTAACACCGGGGAGCTGTTTTTT.

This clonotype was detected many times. CDR3 sequence (DNA): TGTGCCAGCAGCGACAGGGCGATATCCTACGAGCAGTACTTC. It specifies CASSDRAISYEQYF. The chain recombines TRBV3-1 with TRBJ2-7, with TRBD1 matching over 7 bases. Germline CDR1 LGHDT, CDR2 YNNKEL (reference sequence). The CDR3 consists of 14 residues. V was clipped by 5 bases and J by 1 base; unmatched bases: 5.

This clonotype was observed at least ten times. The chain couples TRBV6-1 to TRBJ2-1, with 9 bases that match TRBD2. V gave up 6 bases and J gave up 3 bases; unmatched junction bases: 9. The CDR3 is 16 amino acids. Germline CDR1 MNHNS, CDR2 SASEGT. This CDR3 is CASREISGSFYNEQFF. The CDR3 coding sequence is TGTGCCAGCAGGGAAATTAGCGGGAGCTTCTACAATGAGCAGTTCTTC.

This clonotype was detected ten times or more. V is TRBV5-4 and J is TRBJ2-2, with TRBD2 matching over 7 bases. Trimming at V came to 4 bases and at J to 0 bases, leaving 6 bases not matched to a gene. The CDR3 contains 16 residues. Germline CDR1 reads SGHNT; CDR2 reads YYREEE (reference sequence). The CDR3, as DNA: TGTGCCAGCAGCCAGCGGGAAATCGCGAACACCGGGGAGCTGTTTTTT. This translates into CASSQREIANTGELFF.

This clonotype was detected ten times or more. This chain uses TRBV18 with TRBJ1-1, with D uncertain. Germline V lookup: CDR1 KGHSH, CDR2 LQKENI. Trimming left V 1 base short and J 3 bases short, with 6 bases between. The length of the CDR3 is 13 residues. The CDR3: CASSPQRDTEAFF. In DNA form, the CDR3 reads TGTGCCAGCTCACCACAGAGGGACACTGAAGCTTTCTTT.

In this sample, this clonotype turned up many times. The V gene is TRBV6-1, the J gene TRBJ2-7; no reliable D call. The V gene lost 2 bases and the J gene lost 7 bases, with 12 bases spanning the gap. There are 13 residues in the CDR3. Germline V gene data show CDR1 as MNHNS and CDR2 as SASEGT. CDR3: CASSESGVGEQYV. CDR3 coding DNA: TGTGCCAGCAGTGAATCCGGAGTCGGGGAGCAGTACGTC.

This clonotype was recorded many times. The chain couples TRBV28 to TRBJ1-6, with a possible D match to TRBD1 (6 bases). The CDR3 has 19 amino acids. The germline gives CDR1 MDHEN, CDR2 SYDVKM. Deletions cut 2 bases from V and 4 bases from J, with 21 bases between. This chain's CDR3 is CASSLPRTEDVGYNSPLHF. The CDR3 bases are TGTGCCAGCAGTTTACCCCGGACAGAGGATGTGGGGTATAATTCACCCCTCCACTTT.

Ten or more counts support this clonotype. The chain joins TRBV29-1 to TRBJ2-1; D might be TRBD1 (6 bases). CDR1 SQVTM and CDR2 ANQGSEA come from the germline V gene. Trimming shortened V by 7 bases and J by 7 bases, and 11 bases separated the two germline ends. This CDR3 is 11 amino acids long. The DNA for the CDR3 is TGCAGCGCGCAGAGGGGGAATGAGCAGTTCTTC. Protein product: CSAQRGNEQFF.

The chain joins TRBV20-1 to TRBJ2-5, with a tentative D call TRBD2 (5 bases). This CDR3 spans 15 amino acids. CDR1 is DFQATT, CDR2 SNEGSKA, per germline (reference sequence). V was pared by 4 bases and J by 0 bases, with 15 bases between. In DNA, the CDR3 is TGCAGTGCTAACCTGGGCGGAGGACACCAAGAGACCCAGTACTTC. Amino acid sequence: CSANLGGGHQETQYF.

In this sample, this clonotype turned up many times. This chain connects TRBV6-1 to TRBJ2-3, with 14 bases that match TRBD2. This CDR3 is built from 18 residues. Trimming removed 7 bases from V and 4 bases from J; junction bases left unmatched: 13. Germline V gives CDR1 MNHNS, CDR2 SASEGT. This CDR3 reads CASNGEGLAGESADTQYF. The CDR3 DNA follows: TGTGCCAGCAATGGGGAGGGACTAGCGGGAGAAAGCGCAGATACGCAGTATTTT.

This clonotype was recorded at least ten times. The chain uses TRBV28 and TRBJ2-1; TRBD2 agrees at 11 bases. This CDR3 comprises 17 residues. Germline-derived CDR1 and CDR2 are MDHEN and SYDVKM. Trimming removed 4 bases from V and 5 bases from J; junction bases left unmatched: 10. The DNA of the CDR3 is TGTGCCAGCAGTTACCTTTCCGGGACTAGCGGAGACAATGAGCAGTTCTTC. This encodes CASSYLSGTSGDNEQFF.

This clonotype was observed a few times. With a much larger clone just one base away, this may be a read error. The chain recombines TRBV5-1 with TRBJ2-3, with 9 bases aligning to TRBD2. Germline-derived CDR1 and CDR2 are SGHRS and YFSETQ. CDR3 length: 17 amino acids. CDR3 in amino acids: CASSTLILAGHTDMQYF. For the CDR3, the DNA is TGCGCCAGCAGCACCCTGATTCTAGCGGGACACACAGATATGCAGTATTTT.